This T cell receptor (beta chain) was recorded in a study of cytotoxic CD8 clonotypes in ibrutinib-treated CLL. Study-wide context: Results showed 25 or so partial and 2 complete responses; following median 68 months, approximately 15 remained remitted, roughly twelve advanced.

General study points: Sampling of sustained-remission and progressing patients occurred at differing times. Having risen at ibrutinib response, clonality had fallen back toward baseline by progression.

Repertoires were generated with immunoSEQ multiplex PCR, while TCRdb's copy carries only in-frame clones and drops some. The data contain around 310,000 clones, approximately 80% of them singletons. Trimming took 3 bases from V and 0 from J, leaving 3 bases between them. CDR3 length: 13 amino acids. Germline V gives CDR1 SQVTM, CDR2 ANQGSEA. To note about this clone: The antigen is undetermined.

The material was PBMCs, obtained before ibrutinib treatment. This chain connects TRBV29-1 to TRBJ2-6; the D is unclear. This receptor was identified in a human donor with chronic lymphocytic leukemia. The CDR3 DNA follows: TGCAGCGTTGACGGCTCTGGGGCCAACGTCCTGACTTTC. It codes for CSVDGSGANVLTF.